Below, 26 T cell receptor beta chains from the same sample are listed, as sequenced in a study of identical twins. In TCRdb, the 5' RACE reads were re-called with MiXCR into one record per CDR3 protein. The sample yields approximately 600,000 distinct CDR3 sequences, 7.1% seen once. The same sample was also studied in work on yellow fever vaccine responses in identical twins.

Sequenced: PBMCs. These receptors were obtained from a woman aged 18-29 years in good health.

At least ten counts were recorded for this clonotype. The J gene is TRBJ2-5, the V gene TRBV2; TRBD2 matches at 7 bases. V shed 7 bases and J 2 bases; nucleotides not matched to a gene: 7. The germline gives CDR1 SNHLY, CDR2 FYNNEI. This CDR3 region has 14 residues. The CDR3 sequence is CASKKSRGQETQYF. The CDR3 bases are TGTGCCAGCAAAAAGTCGCGGGGGCAAGAGACCCAGTACTTC.

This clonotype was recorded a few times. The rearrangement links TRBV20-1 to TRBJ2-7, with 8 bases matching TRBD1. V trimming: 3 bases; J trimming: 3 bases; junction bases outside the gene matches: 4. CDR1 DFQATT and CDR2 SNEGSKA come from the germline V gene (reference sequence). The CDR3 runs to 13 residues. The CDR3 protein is CSASVDRDYEQYF. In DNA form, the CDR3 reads TGCAGTGCTAGCGTGGACAGGGACTACGAGCAGTACTTC.

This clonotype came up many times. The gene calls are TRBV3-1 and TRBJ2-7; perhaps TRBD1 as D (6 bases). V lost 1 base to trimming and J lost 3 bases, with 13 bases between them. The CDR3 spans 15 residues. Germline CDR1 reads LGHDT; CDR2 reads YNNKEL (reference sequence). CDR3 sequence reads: CASSQGPSRGYEQYF. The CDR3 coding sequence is TGTGCCAGCAGCCAAGGTCCTTCCAGGGGCTACGAGCAGTACTTC.

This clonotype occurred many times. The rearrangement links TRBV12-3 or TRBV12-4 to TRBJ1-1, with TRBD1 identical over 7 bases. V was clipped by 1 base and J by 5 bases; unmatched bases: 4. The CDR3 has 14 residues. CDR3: CASSLEGAATEAFF. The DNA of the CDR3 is TGTGCCAGCAGTTTAGAGGGGGCTGCAACTGAAGCTTTCTTT.

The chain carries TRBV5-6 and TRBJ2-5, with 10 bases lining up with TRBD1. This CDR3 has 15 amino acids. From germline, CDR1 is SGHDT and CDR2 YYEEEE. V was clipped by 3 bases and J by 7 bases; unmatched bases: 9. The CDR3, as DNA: TGTGCCAGCAGCTGGGGACAGGGGCCAAGGCGGACCCAGTACTTC. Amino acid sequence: CASSWGQGPRRTQYF. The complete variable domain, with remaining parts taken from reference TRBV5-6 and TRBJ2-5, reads DAGVTQSPTHLIKTRGQQVTLRCSPKSGHDTVSWYQQALGQGPQFIFQYYEEEERQRGNFPDRFSGHQFPNYSSELNVNALLLGDSALYLCASSWGQGPRRTQYFGPGTRLLVL.

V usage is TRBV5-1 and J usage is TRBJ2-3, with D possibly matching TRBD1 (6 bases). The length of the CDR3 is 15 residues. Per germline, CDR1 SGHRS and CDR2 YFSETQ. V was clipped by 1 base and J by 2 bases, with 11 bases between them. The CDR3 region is CASSLQGRFTDTQYF. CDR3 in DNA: TGCGCCAGCAGCTTGCAGGGGCGCTTCACAGATACGCAGTATTTT.

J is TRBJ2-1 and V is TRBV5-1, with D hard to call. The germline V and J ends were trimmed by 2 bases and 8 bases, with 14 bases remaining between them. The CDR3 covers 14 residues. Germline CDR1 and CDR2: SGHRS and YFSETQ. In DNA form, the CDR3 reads TGCGCCAGCAGCTTTCGGCTGGGCGGCCATGAGCAGTTCTTC. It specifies CASSFRLGGHEQFF.

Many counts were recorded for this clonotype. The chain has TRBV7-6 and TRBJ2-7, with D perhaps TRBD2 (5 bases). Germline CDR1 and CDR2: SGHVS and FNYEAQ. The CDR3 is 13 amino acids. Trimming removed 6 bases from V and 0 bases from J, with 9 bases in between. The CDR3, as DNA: TGTGCCAGCAGTTGGGAGAGCTCCTACGAGCAGTACTTC. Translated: CASSWESSYEQYF.

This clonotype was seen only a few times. The CDR3 nucleotides are TGTGCCAGCACCCCCGACAGGGGAGGAGAGACCCAGTACTTC. It specifies CASTPDRGGETQYF. This sequence joins TRBV12-3 or TRBV12-4 and TRBJ2-5; 8 nucleotides match TRBD1. This CDR3 contains 14 residues. V dropped 7 bases and J dropped 4; count of bases not matched to a gene: 8.

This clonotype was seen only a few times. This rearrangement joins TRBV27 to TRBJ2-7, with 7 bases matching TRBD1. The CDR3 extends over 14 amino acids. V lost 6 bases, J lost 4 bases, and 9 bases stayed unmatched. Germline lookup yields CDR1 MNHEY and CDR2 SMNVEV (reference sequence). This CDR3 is CASRSTTGLYEQYF. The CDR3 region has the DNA TGTGCCAGCAGATCGACGACAGGGCTATACGAGCAGTACTTC.

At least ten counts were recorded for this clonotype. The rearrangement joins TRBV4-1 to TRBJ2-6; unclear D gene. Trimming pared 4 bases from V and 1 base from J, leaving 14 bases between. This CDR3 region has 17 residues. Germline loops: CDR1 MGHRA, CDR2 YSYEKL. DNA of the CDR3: TGCGCCAGCAGCCCAGAGACCGGTACTTCTGGGGCCAACGTCCTGACTTTC. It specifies CASSPETGTSGANVLTF.

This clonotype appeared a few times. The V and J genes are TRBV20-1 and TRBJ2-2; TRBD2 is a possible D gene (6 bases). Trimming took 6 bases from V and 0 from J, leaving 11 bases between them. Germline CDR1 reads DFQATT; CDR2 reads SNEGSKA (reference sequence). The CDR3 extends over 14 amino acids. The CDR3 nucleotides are TGCAGTGCCACGGAGGGACCGAACACCGGGGAGCTGTTTTTT. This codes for CSATEGPNTGELFF.

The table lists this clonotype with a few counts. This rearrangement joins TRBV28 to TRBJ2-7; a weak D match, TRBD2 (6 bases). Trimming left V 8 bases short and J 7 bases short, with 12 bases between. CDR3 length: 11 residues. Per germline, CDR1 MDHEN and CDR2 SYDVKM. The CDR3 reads CASRRGREQYV. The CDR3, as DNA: TGTGCCAGCCGGCGAGGGAGGGAGCAGTACGTC.

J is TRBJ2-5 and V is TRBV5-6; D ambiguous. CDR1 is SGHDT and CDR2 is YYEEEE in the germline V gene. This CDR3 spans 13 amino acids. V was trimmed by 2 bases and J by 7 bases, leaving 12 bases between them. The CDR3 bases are TGTGCCAGCAGCTTCTACAGTACCGGGACCCAGTACTTC. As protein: CASSFYSTGTQYF.

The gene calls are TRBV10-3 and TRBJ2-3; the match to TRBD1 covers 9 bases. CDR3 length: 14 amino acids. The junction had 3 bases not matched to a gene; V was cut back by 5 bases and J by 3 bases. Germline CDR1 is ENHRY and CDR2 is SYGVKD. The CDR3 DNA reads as TGTGCCATCAGTCCCGGGACAGGGACAGATACGCAGTATTTT. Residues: CAISPGTGTDTQYF.

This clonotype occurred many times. The CDR3 loop reads CATSDYPNEKLFF. The DNA for the CDR3 is TGTGCCACCTCGGACTACCCAAATGAAAAACTGTTTTTT. The chain has TRBV10-3 and TRBJ1-4; D unclear. CDR1 ENHRY and CDR2 SYGVKD come from the germline V gene. The CDR3 has 13 amino acids. V was pared by 10 bases and J by 5 bases, with 14 bases between.

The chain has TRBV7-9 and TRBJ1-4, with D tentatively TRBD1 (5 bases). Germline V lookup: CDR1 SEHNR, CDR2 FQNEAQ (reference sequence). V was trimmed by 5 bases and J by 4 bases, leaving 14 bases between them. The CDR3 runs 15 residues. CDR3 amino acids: CASSKLGGSNEKLFF. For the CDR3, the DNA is TGTGCCAGCAGCAAGTTGGGGGGGAGTAATGAAAAACTGTTTTTT. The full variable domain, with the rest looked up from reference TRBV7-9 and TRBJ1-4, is DTGVSQNPRHKITKRGQNVTFRCDPISEHNRLYWYRQTLGQGPEFLTYFQNEAQLEKSRLLSDRFSAERPKGSFSTLEIQRTEQGDSAMYLCASSKLGGSNEKLFFGSGTQLSVL.

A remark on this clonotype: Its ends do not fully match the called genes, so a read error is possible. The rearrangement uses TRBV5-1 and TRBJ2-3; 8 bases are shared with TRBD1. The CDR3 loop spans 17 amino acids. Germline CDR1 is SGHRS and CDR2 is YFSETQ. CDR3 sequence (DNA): TGCGCCAGCCGCTTGGTAGCGTCGACAGGGGGCACAGATACGCAGTATTTT. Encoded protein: CASRLVASTGGTDTQYF.

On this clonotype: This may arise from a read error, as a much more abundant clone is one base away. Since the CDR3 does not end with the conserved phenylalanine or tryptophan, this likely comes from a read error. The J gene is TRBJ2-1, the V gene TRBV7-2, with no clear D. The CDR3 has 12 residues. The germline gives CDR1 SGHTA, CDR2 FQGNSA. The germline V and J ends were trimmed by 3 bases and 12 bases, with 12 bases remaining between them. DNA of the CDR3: TGTGCCAGCAGCTTCGTCGGTCTTGGGCAGTTCTAC. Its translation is CASSFVGLGQFY.

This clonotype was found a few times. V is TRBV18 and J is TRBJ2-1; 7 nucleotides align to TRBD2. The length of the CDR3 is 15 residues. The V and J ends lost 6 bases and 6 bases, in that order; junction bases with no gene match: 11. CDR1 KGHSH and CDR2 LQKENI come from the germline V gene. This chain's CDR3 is CASSPVAGTGNEQFF. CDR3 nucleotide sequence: TGTGCCAGCTCCCCCGTAGCGGGTACCGGCAATGAGCAGTTCTTC.

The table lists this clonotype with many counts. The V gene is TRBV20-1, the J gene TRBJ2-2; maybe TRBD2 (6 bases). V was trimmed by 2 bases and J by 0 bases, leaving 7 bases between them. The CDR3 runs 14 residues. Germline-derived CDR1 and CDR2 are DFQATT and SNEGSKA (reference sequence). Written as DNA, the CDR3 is TGCAGTGCTAGACCGGGAGCGAACACCGGGGAGCTGTTTTTT. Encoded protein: CSARPGANTGELFF.

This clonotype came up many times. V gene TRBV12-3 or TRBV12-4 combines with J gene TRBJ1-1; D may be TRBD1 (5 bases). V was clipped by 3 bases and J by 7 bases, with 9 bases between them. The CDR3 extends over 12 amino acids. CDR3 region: CASSLSGGEAFF. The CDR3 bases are TGTGCCAGCAGTTTGTCCGGGGGTGAAGCTTTCTTT.

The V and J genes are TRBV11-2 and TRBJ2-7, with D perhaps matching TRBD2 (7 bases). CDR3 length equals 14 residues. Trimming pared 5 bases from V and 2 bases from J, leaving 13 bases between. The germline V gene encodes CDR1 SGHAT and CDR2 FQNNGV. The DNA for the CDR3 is TGTGCCAGCAGCAAAGGGGGGGACACCTACGAGCAGTACGTC. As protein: CASSKGGDTYEQYV.

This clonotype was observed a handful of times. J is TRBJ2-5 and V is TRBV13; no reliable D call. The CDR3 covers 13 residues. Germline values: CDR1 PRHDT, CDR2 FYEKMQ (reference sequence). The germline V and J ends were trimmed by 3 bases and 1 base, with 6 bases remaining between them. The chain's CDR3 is CASSFRTQETQYF. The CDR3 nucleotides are TGTGCCAGCAGCTTTCGGACCCAAGAGACCCAGTACTTC.

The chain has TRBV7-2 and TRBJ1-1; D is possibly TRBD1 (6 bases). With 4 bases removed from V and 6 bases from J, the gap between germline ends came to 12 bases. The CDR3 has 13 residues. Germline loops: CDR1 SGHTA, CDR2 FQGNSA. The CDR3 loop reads CASSSKGVAEAFF. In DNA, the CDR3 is TGTGCCAGCAGCTCCAAGGGGGTCGCTGAAGCTTTCTTT.

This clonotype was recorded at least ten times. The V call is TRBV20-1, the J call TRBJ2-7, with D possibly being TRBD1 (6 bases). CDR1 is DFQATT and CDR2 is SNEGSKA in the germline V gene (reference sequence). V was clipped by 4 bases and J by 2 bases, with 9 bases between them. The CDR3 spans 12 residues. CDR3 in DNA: TGCAGTGCTAAACAGGGAACCTACGAGCAGTACTTC. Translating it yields CSAKQGTYEQYF.